The clone carrying this T cell receptor (beta chain) has only a few counts. Its antigen remains unidentified. Sequencing libraries for TCR beta were prepared with iRepertoire HTBI primers and Arm-PCR of CDR3 regions. Via MiXCR, TCRdb re-called the multiplex PCR reads, giving one row per CDR3 protein. The table records about 470,000 distinct CDR3 sequences, under 25% of them present only once. The sample belongs to a study of regulatory T cells in long-lasting Graves disease. Overall study context: Patients met the persistent Graves' disease definition after over 5 years of antithyroid drugs with positive TSH receptor antibodies.

J lost 0 bases, V lost 2 bases, and 3 bases had no gene match. In germline, CDR1 is SEHNR, CDR2 FQNEAQ (reference sequence). CDR3 length: 16 amino acids. Time point described: persistent/refractory GD, antithyroid drugs over 5 years with positive TRAb. PBMCs were the source of the RNA used for TCR sequencing. Blood from the periphery, approximately 8.5 milliliters in all, was drawn into EDTA tubes. General study results and limits: Repertoires from persistent disease leaned toward TRBV28, TRBJ1-2 and TRBJ2-5.

Specimen: peripheral blood mononuclear cells (PBMCs), collected when the disease was refractory, from a patient treated with antithyroid drugs. The chain links TRBV7-9 to TRBJ2-2; the match to TRBD1 covers 7 bases. The sequence was collected from a female donor with Graves disease. CDR3 sequence: CASSLPDRSNTGELFF. As DNA, the CDR3 is TGTGCCAGCAGCTTACCGGACAGGTCGAACACCGGGGAGCTGTTTTTT.